These T cell receptor beta chains were read from a single sample in a study of T cells expressing NK-cell markers. TCRdb re-analyzed the 5' RACE reads; it lists each CDR3 protein once, without DNA. The sample holds 550,000 or so distinct CDR3 sequences. Sequencing was performed on blood T cells: a sorted CD56 or NKG2C T cell subset, CD4+ or CD8+ T cells, or bulk PBMC T cells (not recorded which). The receptors here all came from a man younger than 35 in good health. The CDR3 runs from the conserved cysteine through the conserved F or W.

j_gene	len	v_gene	CDR3aa
TRBJ2-3	13	TRBV20-1	CSAIPQNADTQYF
TRBJ2-5	14	TRBV29-1	CSAPDRSPRETQYF
TRBJ2-1	15	TRBV24-1	CATSDPGGVNNEQFF
TRBJ1-4	16	TRBV5-5	CASSLVAGSTNEKLFF
TRBJ1-6	14	TRBV6-1	CASRLTGGNSPLHF
TRBJ2-2	14	TRBV29-1	CSYSPGQNTGELFF
TRBJ1-1	13	TRBV5-1	CASSSSPSGEAFF
TRBJ2-2	17	TRBV3-1	CASSQDLGTANTGELFF
TRBJ2-3	13	TRBV5-1	CASSLQSQDTQYF
TRBJ2-1	14	TRBV5-1	CASSLSSRENEQFF
TRBJ1-4	17	TRBV11-2	CASSYTLPQATNEKLFF
TRBJ1-1	15	TRBV4-3	CASSQDEEGNTEAFF
TRBJ1-6	16	TRBV20-1	CSAIPLGSSYNSPLHF
TRBJ2-1	12	TRBV29-1	CSSRFDHNEQFF
TRBJ2-2	12	TRBV15	CATTGNTGELFF
TRBJ2-1	12	TRBV6-6	CASSLREGRQFF
TRBJ2-1	14	TRBV3-1	CASSQGTGKIGVFF
TRBJ1-2	12	TRBV29-1	CSVTWEHPGYTF
TRBJ2-7	14	TRBV20-1	CSARGGRGRYEQYF
TRBJ2-1	17	TRBV7-8	CASSPSRLAGVVHEQFF
TRBJ2-1	16	TRBV5-1	CASSLLGLPGPNEQFF
TRBJ1-6	14	TRBV7-9	CASSLAGSNSPLHF
TRBJ2-3	14	TRBV20-1	CSARDGKGPDTQYF
TRBJ2-7	16	TRBV30	CAWSVGFDDRSYEQYF
TRBJ2-3	13	TRBV18	CASSPPNPDTQYF
TRBJ2-5	14	TRBV4-2	CASSRKVPQETQYF
TRBJ1-1	15	TRBV4-1	CASSPETGVKTEAFF
TRBJ2-7	14	TRBV20-1	CSVDRLAASYEQYF
TRBJ2-1	15	TRBV18	CATTRSGAGGSEQFF
TRBJ2-3	15	TRBV6-5	CASSYSGQGSDTQYF
TRBJ2-3	16	TRBV5-1	CASSDSWRSSTDTQYF